This TCR beta chain stems from a study of monozygotic twins with inflammatory bowel disease. Using the 5' RACE reads, TCRdb records one entry per CDR3 protein without DNA. The sample totals 150,000 to 200,000 distinct CDR3 sequences. The length of the CDR3 is 16 residues. The germline V gene has CDR1 DFQATT and CDR2 SNEGSKA (reference sequence). This receptor was obtained from a human donor with ulcerative colitis or Crohn's disease, or a healthy co-twin of an affected twin (not recorded which). The rearrangement uses TRBV20-1 and TRBJ2-7; the TRBD2 assignment by TCRdb is unverifiable without DNA. The sequenced sample consisted of blood. CDR3 loop: CSARRLAGVQTYEQYF.